The sample holds a few counts of the clone carrying this TCR beta chain. The antigen remains unidentified. Treatment denoted: approximately nine-day PBMC culture with coronavirus spike peptide pools or control peptides (ViraFEST assay). This sample is drawn from a study of vaccination and CD4 T cells after COVID-19. About the research overall: Vaccinees got either two BNT162b2 doses or two mRNA-1273 doses. Post-COVID draws came a median around 100 days after diagnosis (range 35 to 161). Median time from second vaccine dose to sampling was 72 days (14 to 241).

The Oncomine TCR Beta short-read assay sequenced DNA from cultured CD4+ T cells. The genomic DNA was obtained from cultured CD4+ T cells by extraction with the QIAamp micro DNA kit. Using its own MiXCR run on the PCR reads, TCRdb lists one record per CDR3 protein. The table has some 18,000 distinct CDR3 sequences, less than 30% seen once. Specimen: cultured CD4+ T cells from blood. The TCR comes from a human donor with COVID-19.

CDR3 bases: TGTGCCAGCAGGAGTGACAGAGCGTCAGGGTCCTATAATTCACCCCTCCACTTT. This codes for CASRSDRASGSYNSPLHF. The chain couples TRBV6-1 to TRBJ1-6; a possible D gene is TRBD1 (5 bases). The V end lost 6 bases, the J end lost 1 base, and 19 bases lay between the germline ends. CDR1 MNHNS and CDR2 SASEGT come from the germline V gene. The CDR3 is 18 amino acids.